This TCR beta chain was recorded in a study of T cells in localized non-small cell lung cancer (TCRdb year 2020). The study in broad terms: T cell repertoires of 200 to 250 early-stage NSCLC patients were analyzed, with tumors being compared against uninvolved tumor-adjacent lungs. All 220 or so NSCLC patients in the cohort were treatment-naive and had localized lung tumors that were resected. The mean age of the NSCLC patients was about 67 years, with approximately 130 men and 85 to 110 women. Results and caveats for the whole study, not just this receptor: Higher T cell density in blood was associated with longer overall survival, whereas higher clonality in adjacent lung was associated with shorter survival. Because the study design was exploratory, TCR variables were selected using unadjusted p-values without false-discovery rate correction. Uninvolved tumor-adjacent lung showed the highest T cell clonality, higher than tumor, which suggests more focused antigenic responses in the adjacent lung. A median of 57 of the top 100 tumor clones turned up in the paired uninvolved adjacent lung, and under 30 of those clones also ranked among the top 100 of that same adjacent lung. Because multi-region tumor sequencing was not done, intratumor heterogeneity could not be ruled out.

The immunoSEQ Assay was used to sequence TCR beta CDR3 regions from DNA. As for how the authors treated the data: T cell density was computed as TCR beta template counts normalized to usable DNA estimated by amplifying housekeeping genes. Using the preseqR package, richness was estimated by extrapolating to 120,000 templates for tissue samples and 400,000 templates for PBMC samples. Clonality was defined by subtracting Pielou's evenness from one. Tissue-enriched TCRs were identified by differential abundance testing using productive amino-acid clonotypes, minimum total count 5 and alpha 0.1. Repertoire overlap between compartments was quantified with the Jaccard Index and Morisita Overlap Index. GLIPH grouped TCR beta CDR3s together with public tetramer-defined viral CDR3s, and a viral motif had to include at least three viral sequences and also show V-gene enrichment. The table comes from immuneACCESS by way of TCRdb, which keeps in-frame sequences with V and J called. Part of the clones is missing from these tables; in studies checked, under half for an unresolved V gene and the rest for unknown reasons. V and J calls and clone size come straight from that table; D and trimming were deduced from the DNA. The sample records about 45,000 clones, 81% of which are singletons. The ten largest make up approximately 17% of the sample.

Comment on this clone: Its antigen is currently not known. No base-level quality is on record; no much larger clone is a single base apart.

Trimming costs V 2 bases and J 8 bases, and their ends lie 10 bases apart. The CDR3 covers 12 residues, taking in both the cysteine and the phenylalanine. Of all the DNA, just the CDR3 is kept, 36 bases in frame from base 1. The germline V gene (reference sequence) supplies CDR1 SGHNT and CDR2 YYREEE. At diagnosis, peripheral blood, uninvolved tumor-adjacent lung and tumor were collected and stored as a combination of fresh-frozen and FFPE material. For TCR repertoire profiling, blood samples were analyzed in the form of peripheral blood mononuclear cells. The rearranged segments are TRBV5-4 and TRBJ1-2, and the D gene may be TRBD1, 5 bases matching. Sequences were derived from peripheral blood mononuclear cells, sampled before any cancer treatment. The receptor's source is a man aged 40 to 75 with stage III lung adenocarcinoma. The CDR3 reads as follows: CASSFQGGGYTF. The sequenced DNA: TGTGCCAGCAGCTTTCAGGGCGGCGGCTACACCTTC.